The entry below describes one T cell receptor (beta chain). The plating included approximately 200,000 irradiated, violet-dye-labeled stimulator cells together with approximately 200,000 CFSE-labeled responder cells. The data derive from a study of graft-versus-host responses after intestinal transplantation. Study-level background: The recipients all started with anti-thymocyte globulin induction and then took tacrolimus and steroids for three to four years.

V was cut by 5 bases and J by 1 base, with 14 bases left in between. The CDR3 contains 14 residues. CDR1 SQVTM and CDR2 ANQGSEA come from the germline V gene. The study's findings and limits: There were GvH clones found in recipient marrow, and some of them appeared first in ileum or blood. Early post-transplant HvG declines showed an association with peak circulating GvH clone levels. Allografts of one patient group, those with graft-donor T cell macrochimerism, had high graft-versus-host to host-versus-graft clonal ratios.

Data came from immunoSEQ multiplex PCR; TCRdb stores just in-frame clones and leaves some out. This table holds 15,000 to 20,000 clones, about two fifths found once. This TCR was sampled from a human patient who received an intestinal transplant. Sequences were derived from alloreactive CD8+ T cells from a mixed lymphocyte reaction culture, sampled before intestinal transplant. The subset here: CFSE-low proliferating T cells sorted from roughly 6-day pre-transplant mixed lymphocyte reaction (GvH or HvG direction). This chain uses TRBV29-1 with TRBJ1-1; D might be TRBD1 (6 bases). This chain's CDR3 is CSVRLGQPNTEAFF. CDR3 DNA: TGCAGCGTTAGGCTCGGACAGCCGAACACTGAAGCTTTCTTT.